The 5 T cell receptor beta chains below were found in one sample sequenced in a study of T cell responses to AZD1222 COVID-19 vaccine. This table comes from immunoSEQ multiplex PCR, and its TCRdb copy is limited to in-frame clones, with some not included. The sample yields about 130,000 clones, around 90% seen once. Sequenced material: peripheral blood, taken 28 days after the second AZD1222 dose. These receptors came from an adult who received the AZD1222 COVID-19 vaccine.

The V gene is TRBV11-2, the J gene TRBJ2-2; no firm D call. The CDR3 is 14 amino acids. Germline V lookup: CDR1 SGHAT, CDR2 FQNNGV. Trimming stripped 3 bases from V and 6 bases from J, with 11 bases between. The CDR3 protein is CASSFPIRSGELFF. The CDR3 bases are TGTGCCAGCAGCTTCCCCATTAGGTCCGGGGAGCTGTTTTTT.

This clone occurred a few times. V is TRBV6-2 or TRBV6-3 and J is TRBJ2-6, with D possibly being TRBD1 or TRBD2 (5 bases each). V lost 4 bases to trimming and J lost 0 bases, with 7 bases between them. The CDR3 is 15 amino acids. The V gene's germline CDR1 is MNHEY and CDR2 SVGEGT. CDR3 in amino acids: CASSSGSSGANVLTF. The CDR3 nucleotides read TGTGCCAGCAGTTCAGGGAGCTCTGGGGCCAACGTCCTGACTTTC.

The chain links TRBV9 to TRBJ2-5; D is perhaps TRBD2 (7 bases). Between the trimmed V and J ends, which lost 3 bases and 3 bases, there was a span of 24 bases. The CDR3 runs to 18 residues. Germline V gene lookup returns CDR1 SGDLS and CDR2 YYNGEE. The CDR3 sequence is CASSAPRGGIRSKETQYF. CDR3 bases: TGTGCCAGCAGCGCACCTAGGGGGGGTATTCGGAGTAAAGAGACCCAGTACTTC. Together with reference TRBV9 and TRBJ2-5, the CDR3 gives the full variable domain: DSGVTQTPKHLITATGQRVTLRCSPRSGDLSVYWYQQSLDQGLQFLIQYYNGEERAKGNILERFSAQQFPDLHSELNLSSLELGDSALYFCASSAPRGGIRSKETQYFGPGTRLLVL.

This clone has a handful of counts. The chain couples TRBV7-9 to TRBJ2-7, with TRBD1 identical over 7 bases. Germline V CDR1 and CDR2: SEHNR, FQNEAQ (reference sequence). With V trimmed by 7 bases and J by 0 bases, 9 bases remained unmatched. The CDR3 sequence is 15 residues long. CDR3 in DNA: TGTGCCAGCACCCTACCCGGGACAGACTCCTACGAGCAGTACTTC. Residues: CASTLPGTDSYEQYF.

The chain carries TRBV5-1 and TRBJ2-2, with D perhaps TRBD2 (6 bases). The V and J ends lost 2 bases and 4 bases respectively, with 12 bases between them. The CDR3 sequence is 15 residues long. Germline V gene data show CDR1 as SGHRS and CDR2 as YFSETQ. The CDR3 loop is CASSFGGPSTGELFF. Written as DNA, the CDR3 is TGCGCCAGCAGCTTCGGAGGGCCTAGCACCGGGGAGCTGTTTTTT.